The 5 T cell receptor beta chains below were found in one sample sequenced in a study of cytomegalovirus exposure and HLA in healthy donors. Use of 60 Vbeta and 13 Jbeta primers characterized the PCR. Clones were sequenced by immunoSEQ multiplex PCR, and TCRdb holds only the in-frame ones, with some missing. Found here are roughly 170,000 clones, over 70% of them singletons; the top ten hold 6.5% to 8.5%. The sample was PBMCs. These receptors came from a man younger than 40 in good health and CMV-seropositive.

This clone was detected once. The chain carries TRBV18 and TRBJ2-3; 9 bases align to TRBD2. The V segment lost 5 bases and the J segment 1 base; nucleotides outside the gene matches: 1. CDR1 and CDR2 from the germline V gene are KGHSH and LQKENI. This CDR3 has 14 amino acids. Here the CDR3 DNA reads TGTGCCAGCTCATCTAGCGGGGGCACAGATACGCAGTATTTT. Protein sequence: CASSSSGGTDTQYF.

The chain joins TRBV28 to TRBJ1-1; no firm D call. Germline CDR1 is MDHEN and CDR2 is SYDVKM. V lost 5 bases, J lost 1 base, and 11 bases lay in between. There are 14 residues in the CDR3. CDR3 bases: TGTGCCAGCAGTCCCCTCCGACAGAACACTGAAGCTTTCTTT. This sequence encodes CASSPLRQNTEAFF.

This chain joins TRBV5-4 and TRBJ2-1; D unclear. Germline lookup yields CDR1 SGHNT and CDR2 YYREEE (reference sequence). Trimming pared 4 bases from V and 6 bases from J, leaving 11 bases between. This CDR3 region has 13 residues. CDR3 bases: TGTGCCAGCAGCGCGCCCCTTCCCAATGAGCAGTTCTTC. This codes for CASSAPLPNEQFF.

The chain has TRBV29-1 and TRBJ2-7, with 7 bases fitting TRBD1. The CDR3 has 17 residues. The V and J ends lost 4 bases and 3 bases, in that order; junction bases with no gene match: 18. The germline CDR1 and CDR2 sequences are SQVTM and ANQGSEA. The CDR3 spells CSVVGQARGPRGYEQYF. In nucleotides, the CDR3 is TGCAGCGTTGTCGGACAGGCACGAGGGCCTAGGGGCTACGAGCAGTACTTC.

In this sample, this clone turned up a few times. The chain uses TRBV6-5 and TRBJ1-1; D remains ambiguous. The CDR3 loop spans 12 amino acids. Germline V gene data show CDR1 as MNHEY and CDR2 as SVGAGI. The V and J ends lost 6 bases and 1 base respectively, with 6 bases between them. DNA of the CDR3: TGTGCCAGCAGCCGTCGGAACACTGAAGCTTTCTTT. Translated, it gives CASSRRNTEAFF.